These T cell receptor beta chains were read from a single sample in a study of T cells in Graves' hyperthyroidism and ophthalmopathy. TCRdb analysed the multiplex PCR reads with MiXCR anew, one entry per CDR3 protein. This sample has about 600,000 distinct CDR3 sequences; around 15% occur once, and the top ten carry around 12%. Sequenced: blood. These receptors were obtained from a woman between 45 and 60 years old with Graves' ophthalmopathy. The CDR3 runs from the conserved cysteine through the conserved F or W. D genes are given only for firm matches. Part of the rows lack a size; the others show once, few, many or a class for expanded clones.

CASSQEAVSNQPQHF	TGTGCCAGCAGCCAAGAGGCGGTGAGCAATCAGCCCCAGCATTTT	TRBJ1-5	-	TRBV3-1	many
CASSFTSGSDTQYF	TGTGCCAGCAGCTTTACTAGCGGGTCAGATACGCAGTATTTT	TRBJ2-3	TRBD2	TRBV11-3	many
CASSSRTSGRAGEQYF	TGTGCCAGCAGCTCAAGGACTAGCGGGAGGGCCGGGGAGCAGTACTTC	TRBJ2-7	TRBD2	TRBV7-3	many
CASSTGTLGHYGYTF	TGTGCCAGCAGTACCGGGACACTGGGACACTATGGCTACACCTTC	TRBJ1-2	-	TRBV5-5	many
CSALRGASTDTQYF	TGCAGTGCTCTTCGCGGGGCTAGCACAGATACGCAGTATTTT	TRBJ2-3	-	TRBV20-1	few
CASRESDRGTEAFF	TGTGCCAGCAGGGAATCGGACAGGGGGACTGAAGCTTTCTTT	TRBJ1-1	TRBD1	TRBV6-2/TRBV6-3	many
CASSLDGYRTTPSYEQYF	TGTGCCAGCAGCTTAGATGGGTACAGGACTACTCCCTCCTACGAGCAGTACTTC	TRBJ2-7	-	TRBV11-3	many
CASTRGTDTQYF	TGTGCCAGCACCCGGGGCACAGATACGCAGTATTTT	TRBJ2-3	-	TRBV12-3/TRBV12-4	many
CASSLGLAGATYEQYF	TGCGCCAGCAGCTTGGGACTAGCGGGTGCCACCTACGAGCAGTACTTC	TRBJ2-7	TRBD2	TRBV5-1	few
CASSLGQGAPEAFF	TGCGCCAGCAGCTTGGGACAGGGGGCCCCTGAAGCTTTCTTT	TRBJ1-1	TRBD1	TRBV5-1	few
CSAKLRGQGKREGLRTKNIQYF	TGCAGTGCTAAACTTAGAGGCCAGGGAAAGCGGGAGGGCTTGAGGACCAAAAACATTCAGTACTTC	TRBJ2-4	TRBD2	TRBV20-1	once
CASSLEGQRTDTQYF	TGCGCCAGCAGCTTGGAGGGACAACGCACAGATACGCAGTATTTT	TRBJ2-3	-	TRBV5-1	many
CAWIGAGPHQEAFF	TGTGCCTGGATCGGGGCAGGACCGCACCAAGAAGCTTTCTTT	TRBJ1-1	-	TRBV30	many
CASSSPGQADIQYF	TGTGCCAGCAGCAGCCCGGGACAGGCAGACATTCAGTACTTC	TRBJ2-4	TRBD1	TRBV28	-
CATSDGQVRLYNEQFF	TGTGCCACCAGTGACGGCCAGGTTAGACTGTACAATGAGCAGTTCTTC	TRBJ2-1	-	TRBV24-1	-
CASSGTSGRFGTGELFF	TGTGCCAGCAGCGGGACTAGCGGGAGGTTTGGCACCGGGGAGCTGTTTTTT	TRBJ2-2	TRBD2	TRBV2	many
CSARGPGQGEWVELYNEQFF	TGCAGTGCTAGAGGTCCGGGACAGGGGGAGTGGGTGGAGCTGTACAATGAGCAGTTCTTC	TRBJ2-1	TRBD1	TRBV20-1	few
CASKGLYEQYF	TGTGCCAGTAAAGGCCTCTACGAGCAGTACTTC	TRBJ2-7	-	TRBV19	few
CASSQSVSVYEQYF	TGTGCCAGCAGCCAATCAGTGTCTGTGTACGAGCAGTACTTC	TRBJ2-7	-	TRBV16	few
CASSPRTSGRASKNIQYF	TGTGCCAGCAGCCCTCGGACTAGCGGGAGGGCCTCCAAAAACATTCAGTACTTC	TRBJ2-4	TRBD2	TRBV7-9	-
CASTTRAVSETQYF	TGTGCCAGCACCACTAGAGCGGTATCGGAGACCCAGTACTTC	TRBJ2-5	-	TRBV6-2/TRBV6-3	-
CSGFSLAGVGNEQFF	TGCAGCGGTTTTTCGTTAGCGGGAGTCGGGAATGAGCAGTTCTTC	TRBJ2-1	TRBD2	TRBV29-1	-
CASSAGDVIGELFF	TGTGCCAGCAGTGCAGGGGATGTGATCGGGGAGCTGTTTTTT	TRBJ2-2	-	TRBV2	-
CASSQEVRNYGYTF	TGTGCCAGCAGCCAAGAGGTCAGAAACTATGGCTACACCTTC	TRBJ1-2	-	TRBV3-1	many
CASPYSLGASSYEQYF	TGTGCCAGCCCCTATTCCCTCGGTGCGAGCTCCTACGAGCAGTACTTC	TRBJ2-7	-	TRBV7-4	many
CASTKAYEQYF	TGTGCCAGCACTAAGGCCTACGAGCAGTACTTC	TRBJ2-7	-	TRBV6-1	few
CAWSQGQSNYGYTF	TGTGCCTGGAGCCAGGGACAGAGTAACTATGGCTACACCTTC	TRBJ1-2	TRBD1	TRBV30	few
CASSLRGTQGLAGVRNEQYF	TGTGCCAGCAGCCTGAGGGGGACGCAAGGACTAGCGGGAGTACGGAACGAGCAGTACTTC	TRBJ2-7	TRBD2	TRBV27	few
CASSGRQGADTQYF	TGCGCCAGCAGCGGAAGACAAGGGGCAGATACGCAGTATTTT	TRBJ2-3	-	TRBV5-1	-
CASSRGAFQETQYF	TGCGCCAGCAGCCGGGGGGCTTTTCAAGAGACCCAGTACTTC	TRBJ2-5	-	TRBV4-1	-
CATSRDATVGEETQYF	TGTGCCACCAGCAGAGACGCGACGGTGGGGGAAGAGACCCAGTACTTC	TRBJ2-5	-	TRBV15	few
CASSLVQGMNTEAFF	TGTGCCAGCAGCTTGGTGCAGGGGATGAACACTGAAGCTTTCTTT	TRBJ1-1	-	TRBV5-8	many
CASSTLAGVQSSYNEQFF	TGTGCCAGCAGCACACTAGCGGGGGTCCAGAGCTCCTACAATGAGCAGTTCTTC	TRBJ2-1	TRBD2	TRBV28	-
CASTPGGGLVTEAFF	TGTGCCAGCACCCCCGGGGGGGGGCTGGTTACTGAAGCTTTCTTT	TRBJ1-1	-	TRBV12-3/TRBV12-4	many
CASGSSGTADTQYF	TGTGCCAGTGGATCTAGCGGGACGGCAGATACGCAGTATTTT	TRBJ2-3	TRBD2	TRBV19	few
CASSQPIVDGLPNNEQFF	TGCGCCAGCAGCCAACCCATCGTCGACGGACTACCAAACAATGAGCAGTTCTTC	TRBJ2-1	-	TRBV4-3	-
CASGLGGAIEQFF	TGTGCTAGTGGTTTAGGGGGGGCGATTGAGCAGTTCTTC	TRBJ2-1	-	TRBV12-5	many
CASSPWDADQPQHF	TGTGCCAGCAGCCCCTGGGACGCTGATCAGCCCCAGCATTTT	TRBJ1-5	-	TRBV12-3/TRBV12-4	many
CASSAPGAASYTEAFF	TGTGCCAGCAGTGCTCCTGGGGCAGCCTCTTACACTGAAGCTTTCTTT	TRBJ1-1	-	TRBV28	many
CASSLPPHLGDSGDTQYF	TGTGCCAGCAGTTTACCCCCGCATTTAGGAGACTCCGGAGATACGCAGTATTTT	TRBJ2-3	-	TRBV28	many
CASSDDRVAGYTF	TGTGCCAGTAGTGATGACAGGGTGGCCGGCTACACCTTC	TRBJ1-2	TRBD1	TRBV19	-
CASSLVRVGELFF	TGTGCCAGCAGTTTAGTCCGTGTTGGGGAGCTGTTTTTT	TRBJ2-2	-	TRBV12-3/TRBV12-4	many
CASSPSGTGDYGYTF	TGTGCCAGCAGCCCGTCCGGAACAGGGGACTATGGCTACACCTTC	TRBJ1-2	TRBD1	TRBV6-2/TRBV6-3	-
CASSTRDGLYNSPLHF	TGTGCCAGCAGTACCCGGGACGGACTTTATAATTCACCCCTCCACTTT	TRBJ1-6	-	TRBV27	few
CATSRDKSSYEQYF	TGTGCCACCAGCAGGGACAAGAGCTCCTACGAGCAGTACTTC	TRBJ2-7	-	TRBV15	few
CASSGDPLAGGNEQYF	TGTGCCAGCAGTGGCGACCCCTTAGCGGGAGGGAACGAGCAGTACTTC	TRBJ2-7	TRBD2	TRBV7-9	-
CASSESPTGSYEQYF	TGTGCCAGCAGCGAGAGTCCAACGGGGTCCTACGAGCAGTACTTC	TRBJ2-7	-	TRBV9	many
CATSDLGGTRDEQYF	TGTGCCACCAGTGATTTGGGGGGAACACGCGACGAGCAGTACTTC	TRBJ2-7	-	TRBV24-1	many
CATEGLAGNNEQFF	TGTGCCACCGAGGGACTAGCGGGGAACAATGAGCAGTTCTTC	TRBJ2-1	TRBD2	TRBV28	many